The present T cell receptor (beta chain) was sequenced within a study of diagnostic markers for celiac disease (dated by TCRdb to 2018 to 2021). TCRdb shows the sequencer as Illumina MiSeq. After the reads were reprocessed by TCRdb, one entry was made per CDR3 protein sequence, with no DNA. Per the sample table, the count is about 5,600 distinct CDR3 sequences. Together, the top ten hold 5% to 7% of the sample. Concerning this clonotype: Its antigen remains unidentified.

Looking up the germline V gene yields CDR1 MDHEN and CDR2 SYDVKM. Measured from the cysteine to the phenylalanine, the CDR3 is 14 residues long. Only the protein is on record. The sequence links TRBV28 to TRBJ1-5; TCRdb lists TRBD1, though no DNA is available to test this call. Sequencing was done on a sample of either unsorted cells or a sorted T cell fraction (not recorded which). The TCR comes from a human donor. This table probably holds off-target reads from a library built for another chain. The CDR3 reads CASSPGQAYQPQHF.